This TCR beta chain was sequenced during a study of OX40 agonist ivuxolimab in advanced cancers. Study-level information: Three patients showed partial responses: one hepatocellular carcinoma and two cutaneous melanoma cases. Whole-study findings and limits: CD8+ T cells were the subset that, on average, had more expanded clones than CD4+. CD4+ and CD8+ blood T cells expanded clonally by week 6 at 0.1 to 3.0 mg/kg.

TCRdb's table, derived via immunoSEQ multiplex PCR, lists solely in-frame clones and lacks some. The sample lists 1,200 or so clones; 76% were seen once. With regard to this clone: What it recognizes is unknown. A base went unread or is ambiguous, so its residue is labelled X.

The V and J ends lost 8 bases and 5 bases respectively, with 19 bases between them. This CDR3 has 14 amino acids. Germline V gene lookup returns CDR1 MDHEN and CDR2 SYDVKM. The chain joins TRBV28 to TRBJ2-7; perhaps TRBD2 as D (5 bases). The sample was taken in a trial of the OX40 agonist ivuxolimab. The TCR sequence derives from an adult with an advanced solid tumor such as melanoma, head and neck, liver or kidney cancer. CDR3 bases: TGTGCCAGCCGCGGAGGRACCCTTGGTAACGAGCAGTACTTC. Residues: CASRGXTLGNEQYF. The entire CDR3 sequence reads CASRGGTLGNEQYF.